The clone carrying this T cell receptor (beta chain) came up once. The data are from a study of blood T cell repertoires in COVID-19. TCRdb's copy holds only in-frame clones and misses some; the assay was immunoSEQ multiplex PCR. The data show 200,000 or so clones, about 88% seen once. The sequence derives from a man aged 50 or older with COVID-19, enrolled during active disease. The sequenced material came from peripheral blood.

The CDR3 is CTSSHPGTSGVPAGPYEQYF. For the CDR3, the DNA is TGCACCAGCAGCCATCCCGGGACTAGCGGGGTACCCGCGGGGCCCTACGAGCAGTACTTC. The rearrangement links TRBV1 to TRBJ2-7; TRBD2, the D gene given by the table, was not confirmed from the DNA. TRBV1 is labeled a pseudogene. This CDR3 contains 20 residues.